The clone carrying this TCR beta chain has a count of ten or more. The TCR beta library used iRepertoire HTBI primers with Arm-PCR amplification of CDR3. Methods used by the authors: Samples revealed 50 to 70 TRBV and approximately 15 TRBJ segments. Via MiXCR, TCRdb re-called the multiplex PCR reads, giving one row per CDR3 protein. It is TCRdb's table, rather than the study itself, that gives the V and J calls and clone size. The sample lists around 430,000 distinct CDR3 sequences; around a fifth were seen once. The data derive from a study of regulatory T cells in long-lasting Graves disease. Time point specified: persistent/refractory GD, antithyroid drugs over 5 years with positive TRAb. The TCR library was made from RNA that had been extracted from PBMCs in TRIzol. Graves' disease diagnosis was established per American Thyroid Association guidelines. V was pared by 1 base and J by 3 bases, with 9 bases between. The CDR3 runs 15 residues. Germline CDR1 is KGHSY and CDR2 is FQNENV.

The rearrangement joins TRBV16 to TRBJ1-4; D is undetermined. This sequence was found in a female donor with Graves disease. Specimen: peripheral blood mononuclear cells (PBMCs), collected when the disease was refractory, from a patient treated with antithyroid drugs. The CDR3, as DNA: TGTGCCAGCAGCCAATTCCAGCCGCCTAATGAAAAACTGTTTTTT. It encodes CASSQFQPPNEKLFF.